These 18 T cell receptor beta chains came from one sample sequenced in a study of blood T cell repertoires in COVID-19. Produced via immunoSEQ multiplex PCR; TCRdb's table is partial and in-frame only. The sample has approximately 180,000 clones; 65% to 80% are singletons. The material sequenced was PBMCs or T cells enriched from blood (not recorded which). The receptors were sampled from a woman aged 45-59 years with acute COVID-19.

This clone was detected a few times. The chain employs TRBV5-1 and TRBJ2-1; a weak D match, TRBD2 (5 bases). The V end lost 0 bases, the J end lost 5 bases, and 9 bases lay between the germline ends. This CDR3 region has 14 residues. The germline V gene has CDR1 SGHRS and CDR2 YFSETQ. The CDR3 DNA reads TGCGCCAGCAGCTTGGACGGGGTAAACAATGAGCAGTTCTTC. Translation gives CASSLDGVNNEQFF.

This chain uses TRBV7-9 with TRBJ2-3, with a weak D call TRBD1 (6 bases). Per the germline V gene, CDR1 is SEHNR and CDR2 is FQNEAQ (reference sequence). The CDR3 is 15 amino acids. V shed 5 bases and J shed 4 bases, with 16 bases lying between them. CDR3 protein: CASSPQGSWPDTQYF. In DNA, the CDR3 is TGTGCCAGCAGCCCACAGGGAAGTTGGCCAGATACGCAGTATTTT.

This chain connects TRBV6-2 or TRBV6-3 to TRBJ2-5, with 7 positions matching TRBD1. This CDR3 spans 15 amino acids. Trimming cost V 5 bases and J 4 bases; bases outside gene matches: 10. Germline assignment: CDR1 MNHEY and CDR2 SVGEGT. The CDR3 reads CASSPLTGVGETQYF. CDR3 nucleotides: TGTGCCAGCAGTCCCCTCACAGGGGTTGGAGAGACCCAGTACTTC.

The genes are TRBV24-1 and TRBJ1-2; TRBD1 matches at 7 bases. The J segment lost 8 bases and the V segment lost 5 bases, leaving 1 base of the junction unmatched. Per germline, CDR1 KGHDR and CDR2 SFDVKD. The length of the CDR3 is 11 residues. The CDR3 here is CATSAGGGYTF. Here the CDR3 DNA reads TGTGCCACCAGTGCAGGGGGAGGCTACACCTTC.

The chain has TRBV6-5 and TRBJ1-6; TRBD1 agrees at 10 bases. V lost 11 bases to trimming and J lost 4 bases; unmatched junction nucleotides: 2. The V gene's germline CDR1 is MNHEY and CDR2 SVGAGI. There are 13 residues in the CDR3. The CDR3 bases are TGTGCCGGACAGGGGGTATATAATTCACCCCTCCACTTT. Protein: CAGQGVYNSPLHF.

This chain connects TRBV7-8 to TRBJ2-3; D not resolved. V dropped 5 bases and J dropped 5 bases, with 8 bases sitting between them. This CDR3 has 12 residues. Looked up from germline, CDR1 is SGHVS and CDR2 is FQNEAQ. CDR3 DNA sequence: TGTGCCAGCAGCCAACCGGGAGATACGCAGTATTTT. Amino acids: CASSQPGDTQYF.

The J gene is TRBJ1-1, the V gene TRBV6-2 or TRBV6-3; TRBD1 is a possible D gene (5 bases). V was clipped by 2 bases and J by 1 base, with 5 bases between them. This CDR3 has 13 residues. CDR1 is MNHEY, CDR2 SVGEGT, per germline. The CDR3, as DNA: TGTGCCAGCAGTTACGGACAGAACACTGAAGCTTTCTTT. It specifies CASSYGQNTEAFF.

V and J are TRBV2 and TRBJ1-1; 9 nucleotides match TRBD1. Germline assignment: CDR1 SNHLY and CDR2 FYNNEI. With V trimmed by 7 bases and J by 4 bases, 4 bases remained unmatched. The CDR3 sequence is 13 residues long. CDR3 region: CASKRQGGTEAFF. The CDR3 region has the DNA TGTGCCAGCAAGAGACAGGGGGGCACTGAAGCTTTCTTT. Full variable domain (missing parts from reference TRBV2 and TRBJ1-1): EPEVTQTPSHQVTQMGQEVILRCVPISNHLYFYWYRQILGQKVEFLVSFYNNEISEKSEIFDDQFSVERPDGSNFTLKIRSTKLEDSAMYFCASKRQGGTEAFFGQGTRLTVV.

This chain uses TRBV6-2 or TRBV6-3 with TRBJ2-3; D remains unclear. CDR1 MNHEY and CDR2 SVGEGT come from the germline V gene. Trimming took off 2 bases at V and 1 base at J, with 19 bases between the two ends. The length of the CDR3 is 18 residues. For the CDR3, the DNA is TGTGCCAGCAGTTACGACCCTAAAGACCCCCTAGGCACAGATACGCAGTATTTT. This sequence encodes CASSYDPKDPLGTDTQYF.

V usage is TRBV4-1 and J usage is TRBJ1-5; no reliable D call. The CDR3 extends over 16 amino acids. Germline V CDR1 and CDR2: MGHRA, YSYEKL. V lost 4 bases and J 7 bases, leaving 20 bases between the germline ends. The CDR3 nucleotides read TGCGCCAGCAGCCCCCTTCCGGGAGGCACGGCGCAGCCCCAGCATTTT. It yields the protein CASSPLPGGTAQPQHF.

The sample holds many counts of this clone. The chain recombines TRBV18 with TRBJ1-1; D is ambiguous. The CDR3 extends over 13 amino acids. The V and J ends lost 5 bases and 0 bases respectively, with 7 bases between them. Germline V CDR1 and CDR2: KGHSH, LQKENI. The CDR3 coding sequence is TGTGCCAGCTCAGAGGATATGAACACTGAAGCTTTCTTT. As protein: CASSEDMNTEAFF.

The chain recombines TRBV9 with TRBJ1-1; D call uncertain. Germline V lookup: CDR1 SGDLS, CDR2 YYNGEE. The CDR3 is made up of 15 amino acids. The ends were cut back, 0 bases at V and 0 bases at J, with 9 bases in the middle. CDR3 region: CASSVGGEMNTEAFF. The CDR3 nucleotides read TGTGCCAGCAGCGTAGGCGGAGAGATGAACACTGAAGCTTTCTTT.

The J gene is TRBJ2-5, the V gene TRBV10-3; 7 bases are shared with TRBD1. V was clipped by 3 bases and J by 2 bases; unmatched bases: 6. Germline V gene lookup returns CDR1 ENHRY and CDR2 SYGVKD. This CDR3 has 15 amino acids. The CDR3 DNA follows: TGTGCCATCAGTGACCCGGGCAGGGGGCAAGAGACCCAGTACTTC. This codes for CAISDPGRGQETQYF.

This clone was detected once. The chain joins TRBV5-1 to TRBJ1-2; TRBD1 matches at 7 bases. After removal of 0 bases from V and 8 bases from J, the junction contained 1 base not matched to a gene. Per germline, CDR1 SGHRS and CDR2 YFSETQ. The CDR3 totals 12 residues. CDR3 bases: TGCGCCAGCAGCTTGGCGGACAGGGGCTACACCTTC. It codes for CASSLADRGYTF.

The V call is TRBV4-3, the J call TRBJ2-3; TRBD2 aligns across 10 bases. This CDR3 contains 16 residues. V was clipped by 1 base and J by 6 bases; unmatched bases: 7. The germline V gene has CDR1 LGHNA and CDR2 YSLEER. The CDR3 DNA sequence: TGCGCCAGCAGCCAAGGGAGTAGCGGGGGGTTGGATACGCAGTATTTT. Amino acid sequence: CASSQGSSGGLDTQYF.

This clone has more than one count but fewer than ten. V usage is TRBV5-1 and J usage is TRBJ2-5; tentatively, D is TRBD2 (7 bases). This CDR3 has 15 amino acids. Between the trimmed V and J ends, which lost 6 bases and 1 base, there was a span of 16 bases. Looked up from germline, CDR1 is SGHRS and CDR2 is YFSETQ. This CDR3 is CASTGGRGPQETQYF. As DNA, the CDR3 is TGCGCCAGCACCGGGGGGCGGGGGCCCCAAGAGACCCAGTACTTC.

This sequence joins TRBV6-2 or TRBV6-3 and TRBJ1-5; possible D gene TRBD1, 6 bases. This CDR3 is built from 15 residues. CDR1 MNHEY and CDR2 SVGEGT come from the germline V gene. Trimming stripped 6 bases from V and 5 bases from J, with 17 bases between. CDR3 region: CASSLTVAGDQPQHF. CDR3 sequence (DNA): TGTGCCAGCAGCCTGACGGTGGCAGGGGATCAGCCCCAGCATTTT.

The CDR3 region is CASSNHRGGRFQETQYF. DNA for the CDR3: TGTGCCAGTAGTAACCACAGGGGCGGCCGCTTCCAAGAGACCCAGTACTTC. The genes are TRBV19 and TRBJ2-5; 7 bases agree with TRBD1. This CDR3 region has 17 residues. Germline CDR1 reads LNHDA; CDR2 reads SQIVND (reference sequence). The V segment lost 4 bases and the J segment 1 base; nucleotides outside the gene matches: 12.